The clone carrying this T cell receptor (beta chain) was seen repeatedly, ten times or more. Where ophthalmopathy was absent within 18 months of follow-up, hyperthyroidism was stable. The hyperthyroidism patients had a new diagnosis of under 2 months' duration and were aged 18 to 65. An approximately 10 ml volume of fresh peripheral blood provided the PBMCs. This record comes from a study of Graves' ophthalmopathy and Graves' hyperthyroidism. The CDR3 is 15 residues long. Germline V gene lookup returns CDR1 MNHEY and CDR2 SVGAGI. The junction had 9 bases not matched to a gene; V was cut back by 6 bases and J by 2 bases. The study amplified TCR beta CDR3 regions using RNA transcripts. An opening RT-PCR round employed HTBI primers and preceded a second-round multiplex PCR. TCRdb reprocessed the multiplex PCR reads with MiXCR, giving one entry per CDR3 protein. The table lists some 370,000 distinct CDR3 sequences, 15% to 20% of them singletons.

This sequence joins TRBV6-5 and TRBJ2-7; 8 bases match TRBD2. Material for sequencing was peripheral blood. The sequence derives from an adult woman with stable Graves' hyperthyroidism. The CDR3 bases are TGTGCCAGCAGCCCCCATAGCGGGGCTACCTACGAGCAGTACTTC. This sequence encodes CASSPHSGATYEQYF.